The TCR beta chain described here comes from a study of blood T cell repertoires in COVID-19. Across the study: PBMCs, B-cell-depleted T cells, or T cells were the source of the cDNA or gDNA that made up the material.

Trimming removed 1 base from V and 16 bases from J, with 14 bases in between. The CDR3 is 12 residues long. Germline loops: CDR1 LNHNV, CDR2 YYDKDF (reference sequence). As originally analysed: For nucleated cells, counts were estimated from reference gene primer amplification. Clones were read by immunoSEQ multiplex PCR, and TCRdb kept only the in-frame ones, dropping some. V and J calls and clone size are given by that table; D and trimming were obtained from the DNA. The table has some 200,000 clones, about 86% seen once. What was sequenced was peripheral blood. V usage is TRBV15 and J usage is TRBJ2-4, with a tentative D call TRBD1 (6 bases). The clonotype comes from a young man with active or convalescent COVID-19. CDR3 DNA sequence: TGTGCCACCAGCAGAGGGTCGACAGGTCCTTACTTC. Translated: CATSRGSTGPYF.